The 10 T cell receptor beta chains below were found in one sample sequenced in a study of CD8 T cells in ankylosing spondylitis. TCRdb reanalysed the 5' RACE reads using MiXCR and keeps one entry per CDR3 protein. In the table there are fewer than 750,000 distinct CDR3 sequences, roughly 20% of which are singletons. Their antigen targets remain unknown. Regarding the study as a whole: Ankylosing spondylitis blood seemed to carry a telltale TCR beta motif made of fewer than 10 highly homologous variants.

Sequencing was done on a sample of blood, either unsorted or a sorted T cell fraction (not recorded which). These receptors originate from a male donor with ankylosing spondylitis.

In DNA, the CDR3 is TGCAGTGCTACCCGCCCGGGTACTCTGGAGCTGTTTTTT. It yields the protein CSATRPGTLELFF. This sequence joins TRBV20-1 and TRBJ2-2; D is unclear. V lost 4 bases and J lost 10, with 16 bases in between. The length of the CDR3 is 13 residues. CDR1 and CDR2 (germline): DFQATT, SNEGSKA (reference sequence).

Ten or more counts support this clonotype. The chain joins TRBV7-8 to TRBJ2-2, with 7 bases matching TRBD2. After removal of 5 bases from V and 4 bases from J, the junction contained 7 bases not matched to a gene. Germline lookup yields CDR1 SGHVS and CDR2 FQNEAQ. The CDR3 runs to 15 residues. This chain's CDR3 is CASSPGLGGTGELFF. Written as DNA, the CDR3 is TGTGCCAGCAGCCCCGGACTAGGTGGCACCGGGGAGCTGTTTTTT.

This clonotype was seen a few times. The genes are TRBV10-2 and TRBJ2-3; TRBD1 matches 9 bases. V dropped 3 bases and J dropped 5; count of bases not matched to a gene: 9. The germline V gene encodes CDR1 WSHSY and CDR2 SAAADI. The CDR3 spans 16 residues. The CDR3 loop is CASSDPGDRAKDTQYF. The CDR3 nucleotides are TGCGCCAGCAGTGACCCCGGGGACAGGGCTAAAGATACGCAGTATTTT.

The table lists this clonotype with a few counts. V is TRBV6-1 and J is TRBJ2-5, with D possibly being TRBD1 (6 bases). Germline CDR1 reads MNHNS; CDR2 reads SASEGT. This CDR3 contains 14 residues. Trimming shortened V by 7 bases and J by 1 base, and 13 bases separated the two germline ends. CDR3 residues: CASTLRGGQETQYF. The CDR3 DNA is TGTGCCAGCACTCTCCGAGGGGGCCAAGAGACCCAGTACTTC.

This rearrangement joins TRBV7-9 to TRBJ1-2; the match to TRBD1 covers 9 bases. Germline assignment: CDR1 SEHNR and CDR2 FQNEAQ (reference sequence). The CDR3 runs to 15 residues. Trimming cost V 3 bases and J 7 bases; bases outside gene matches: 9. CDR3 amino acids: CASSFEGQGGVGYTF. In DNA, the CDR3 is TGTGCCAGCAGCTTCGAGGGACAGGGCGGAGTTGGCTACACCTTC.

The V and J genes are TRBV9 and TRBJ2-2, with 11 bases lining up with TRBD2. The CDR3 consists of 17 residues. Losses at the gene ends were 1 base for V and 0 bases for J; bases not matched to a gene: 2. Germline V lookup: CDR1 SGDLS, CDR2 YYNGEE. This chain's CDR3 is CASSVLAGGSNTGELFF. Here the CDR3 DNA reads TGTGCCAGCAGCGTACTAGCGGGGGGCTCGAACACCGGGGAGCTGTTTTTT.

V usage is TRBV7-2 and J usage is TRBJ2-5; 9 bases align to TRBD2. Germline CDR1 reads SGHTA; CDR2 reads FQGNSA. CDR3 length: 17 amino acids. Trimming took 3 bases from V and 2 from J; bases not matched to a gene: 10. As DNA, the CDR3 is TGTGCCAGCAGCTTCCTAGGGGGTAGCGGGGGACAAGAGACCCAGTACTTC. This translates into CASSFLGGSGGQETQYF.

The rearrangement links TRBV10-3 to TRBJ2-7; D gene ambiguous. This CDR3 has 14 residues. Germline V gene sequence: CDR1 ENHRY, CDR2 SYGVKD. Trimming left V 0 bases short and J 4 bases short, with 10 bases between. The CDR3: CAISESYSGYEQYF. The CDR3 DNA is TGTGCCATCAGTGAGTCTTACAGTGGTTACGAGCAGTACTTC.

The V gene is TRBV6-5, the J gene TRBJ2-7, with 9 nucleotides matching TRBD1. The germline gives CDR1 MNHEY, CDR2 SVGAGI. This CDR3 contains 15 residues. Trimming took 2 bases from V and 1 from J; bases not matched to a gene: 3. The CDR3 DNA reads as TGTGCCAGCAGTTACGTCGGGACAGGGTCCTACGAGCAGTACTTC. Translated, it gives CASSYVGTGSYEQYF.

The V and J genes are TRBV3-1 and TRBJ1-2; D gene uncertain. There are 14 residues in the CDR3. From germline, CDR1 is LGHDT and CDR2 YNNKEL (reference sequence). Trimming took off 0 bases at V and 4 bases at J, with 9 bases between the two ends. The CDR3 protein is CASSQDYSLYGYTF. The CDR3 DNA reads TGTGCCAGCAGCCAAGATTACAGTCTCTATGGCTACACCTTC.